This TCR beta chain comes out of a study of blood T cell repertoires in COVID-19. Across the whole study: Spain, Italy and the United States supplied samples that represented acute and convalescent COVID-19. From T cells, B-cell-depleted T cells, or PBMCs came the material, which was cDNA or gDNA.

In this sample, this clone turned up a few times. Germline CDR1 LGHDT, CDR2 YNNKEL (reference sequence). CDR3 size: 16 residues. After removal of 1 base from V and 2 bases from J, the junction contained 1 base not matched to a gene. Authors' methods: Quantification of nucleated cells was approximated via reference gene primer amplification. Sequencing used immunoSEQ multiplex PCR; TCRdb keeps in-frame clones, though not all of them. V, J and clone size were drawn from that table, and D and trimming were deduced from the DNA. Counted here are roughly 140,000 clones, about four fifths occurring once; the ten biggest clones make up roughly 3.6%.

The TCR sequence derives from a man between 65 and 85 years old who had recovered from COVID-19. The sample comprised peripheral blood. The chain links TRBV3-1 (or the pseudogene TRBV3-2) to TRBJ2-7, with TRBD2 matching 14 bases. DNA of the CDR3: TGTGCCAGCAGCCAAGGACTAGCGGGAGGGGCCTACGAGCAGTACTTC. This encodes CASSQGLAGGAYEQYF.